The 16 T cell receptor beta chains in this list originate from one sample, sequenced in a study of control samples from healthy donors and cancer patients. Profiling relied on immunoSEQ multiplex PCR, and the TCRdb table lists in-frame clones only, not all of them. This table holds 75,000 to 90,000 clones, about 89% found once. The material sequenced was blood. These receptors all come from a man aged 25 to 45 in good health.

The chain has TRBV27 and TRBJ2-1; TRBD1 matches 10 bases. Trimming at V came to 1 base and at J to 0 bases, leaving 12 bases not matched to a gene. This CDR3 region has 20 residues. Per the germline V gene, CDR1 is MNHEY and CDR2 is SMNVEV (reference sequence). CDR3 sequence (DNA): TGTGCCAGCAGTTTATACCTCGGGACAGGGGCTCCAAGCTCCTACAATGAGCAGTTCTTC. This translates into CASSLYLGTGAPSSYNEQFF.

The V and J genes are TRBV2 and TRBJ1-5, with 7 bases fitting TRBD1. The V gene end was trimmed by 0 bases and the J gene end by 7 bases; junction bases not matched to a gene: 6. The CDR3 loop spans 15 amino acids. CDR1 is SNHLY, CDR2 FYNNEI, per germline. In DNA form, the CDR3 reads TGTGCCAGCAGTGAAGCGGGCAGACAGGGACAGCCCCAGCATTTT. Protein: CASSEAGRQGQPQHF. Drawing the rest from reference TRBV2 and TRBJ1-5, the complete variable domain is EPEVTQTPSHQVTQMGQEVILRCVPISNHLYFYWYRQILGQKVEFLVSFYNNEISEKSEIFDDQFSVERPDGSNFTLKIRSTKLEDSAMYFCASSEAGRQGQPQHFGDGTRLSIL.

This clone was recorded a few times. This chain joins TRBV24-1 and TRBJ2-7; D is uncertain. Germline lookup yields CDR1 KGHDR and CDR2 SFDVKD. V lost 1 base and J lost 0, with 24 bases in between. This CDR3 has 20 amino acids. CDR3 DNA sequence: TGTGCCACCAGTGATTTATACACCCCGTTACCTTTCCTGATCTCCTACGAGCAGTACTTC. The encoded protein is CATSDLYTPLPFLISYEQYF.

This sequence joins TRBV5-4 and TRBJ1-1; perhaps TRBD1 as D (6 bases). The V end lost 4 bases, the J end lost 3 bases, and 16 bases lay between the germline ends. The CDR3 has 15 amino acids. Germline V CDR1 and CDR2: SGHNT, YYREEE (reference sequence). The CDR3 DNA follows: TGTGCCAGCAGCGGAGTAACAGGGACGGACACTGAAGCTTTCTTT. This translates into CASSGVTGTDTEAFF.

The V gene is TRBV29-1, the J gene TRBJ2-3; 7 nucleotides match TRBD1. Germline trimming cut 6 bases from V and 1 base from J; bases unmatched to any gene: 10. The length of the CDR3 is 15 residues. Germline values: CDR1 SQVTM, CDR2 ANQGSEA. CDR3 DNA sequence: TGCAGCGTGGGACCGAGGGGGCTACGCACAGATACGCAGTATTTT. Its translation is CSVGPRGLRTDTQYF.

The chain links TRBV30 to TRBJ1-2; D ambiguous. There are 14 residues in the CDR3. V lost 3 bases to trimming and J lost 2 bases, with 13 bases between them. Germline lookup yields CDR1 GTSNPN and CDR2 SVGIG (reference sequence). Written as DNA, the CDR3 is TGTGCCTGGAGGGGGAAGGTTATCAACTATGGCTACACCTTC. This encodes CAWRGKVINYGYTF.

The chain is built from TRBV7-9 and TRBJ1-4; TRBD1 agrees at 7 bases. V lost 1 base, J lost 0 bases, and 2 bases stayed unmatched. The CDR3 is 16 amino acids. Germline V CDR1 and CDR2: SEHNR, FQNEAQ (reference sequence). The CDR3 loop reads CASSLVGGATNEKLFF. The DNA for the CDR3 is TGTGCCAGCAGCTTAGTAGGGGGCGCAACTAATGAAAAACTGTTTTTT.

The V gene is TRBV6-5, the J gene TRBJ1-2, with 10 bases aligning to TRBD1. The CDR3 length is 15 residues. V lost 5 bases, J lost 2 bases, and 5 bases stayed unmatched. Germline assignment: CDR1 MNHEY and CDR2 SVGAGI. CDR3 sequence: CASSPGTGANYGYTF. The CDR3 DNA is TGTGCCAGCAGTCCCGGGACAGGGGCCAACTATGGCTACACCTTC.

This chain uses TRBV7-9 with TRBJ2-1; 9 positions match TRBD1. The V gene's germline CDR1 is SEHNR and CDR2 FQNEAQ (reference sequence). V lost 1 base to trimming and J lost 4 bases; unmatched junction nucleotides: 2. The CDR3 is 15 amino acids. DNA for the CDR3: TGTGCCAGCAGCTTAGATGGGACAGGGTACAATGAGCAGTTCTTC. Amino acid sequence: CASSLDGTGYNEQFF.

The rearrangement links TRBV5-8 to TRBJ1-1; weak D call: TRBD1 (6 bases). CDR1 SGHTS and CDR2 YDEGEE come from the germline V gene. The CDR3 consists of 12 residues. Trimming pared 3 bases from V and 7 bases from J, leaving 10 bases between. The CDR3 bases are TGTGCCAGCAGCTCAACAGGGAATGAAGCTTTCTTT. This sequence encodes CASSSTGNEAFF.

A few counts support this clone. V usage is TRBV7-9 and J usage is TRBJ2-7; D not resolved. The V end was cut by 1 base, the J end by 6 bases, with 4 bases between. The CDR3 sequence is 11 residues long. In germline, CDR1 is SEHNR, CDR2 FQNEAQ (reference sequence). CDR3 sequence reads: CASSLEVEQYF. DNA of the CDR3: TGTGCCAGCAGCTTAGAAGTCGAGCAGTACTTC.

This clone was counted once. The chain carries TRBV7-9 and TRBJ2-7; 13 bases are shared with TRBD2. Germline CDR1 reads SEHNR; CDR2 reads FQNEAQ (reference sequence). This CDR3 comprises 14 residues. V was clipped by 5 bases and J by 5 bases; unmatched bases: 3. CDR3 loop: CASSTSGGENEQYF. The CDR3 coding sequence is TGTGCCAGCAGCACTAGCGGGGGGGAGAACGAGCAGTACTTC. The full variable domain, in which reference TRBV7-9 and TRBJ2-7 provide the parts outside the CDR3, is DTGVSQNPRHKITKRGQNVTFRCDPISEHNRLYWYRQTLGQGPEFLTYFQNEAQLEKSRLLSDRFSAERPKGSFSTLEIQRTEQGDSAMYLCASSTSGGENEQYFGPGTRLTVT.

The rearrangement uses TRBV5-6 and TRBJ1-5; D is unclear. The CDR3 is 15 residues long. The germline CDR1 and CDR2 sequences are SGHDT and YYEEEE. V was cut by 0 bases and J by 0 bases, with 7 bases left in between. The CDR3 is CASSLGARSNQPQHF. DNA of the CDR3: TGTGCCAGCAGCTTGGGGGCACGTAGCAATCAGCCCCAGCATTTT.

This chain uses TRBV15 with TRBJ2-5; 9 bases are a match to TRBD1. Germline V gene data show CDR1 as LNHNV and CDR2 as YYDKDF (reference sequence). This CDR3 contains 15 residues. The V and J ends lost 1 base and 5 bases, in that order; junction bases with no gene match: 5. In nucleotides, the CDR3 is TGTGCCACCAGCAGAGCCGGGACAGGGCCGGAGACCCAGTACTTC. Encoded protein: CATSRAGTGPETQYF.

The sample holds one count of this clone. The chain joins TRBV19 to TRBJ1-5; D is ambiguous. Germline CDR1 LNHDA, CDR2 SQIVND (reference sequence). The V gene lost 0 bases and the J gene lost 2 bases, with 8 bases spanning the gap. CDR3 size: 15 residues. The CDR3 coding sequence is TGTGCCAGTAGTATAGATAACGAGGGCAATCAGCCCCAGCATTTT. Its translation is CASSIDNEGNQPQHF.

J is TRBJ2-1 and V is TRBV7-9, with D perhaps TRBD1 or TRBD2 (5 bases each). Looked up from germline, CDR1 is SEHNR and CDR2 is FQNEAQ (reference sequence). V lost 3 bases to trimming and J lost 9 bases, with 18 bases between them. This CDR3 is built from 15 residues. Written as DNA, the CDR3 is TGTGCCAGCAGCTTTCAGGCAGGGAGAGGTGGTGAGCAGTTCTTC. Residues: CASSFQAGRGGEQFF. Supplemented by reference TRBV7-9 and TRBJ2-1, the full variable domain reads DTGVSQNPRHKITKRGQNVTFRCDPISEHNRLYWYRQTLGQGPEFLTYFQNEAQLEKSRLLSDRFSAERPKGSFSTLEIQRTEQGDSAMYLCASSFQAGRGGEQFFGPGTRLTVL.